Described below is a single T cell receptor (beta chain) sequence and its context. This clonotype was detected a few times. There is no known antigen for this receptor. Base quality data are lacking; no much larger clone is found one base away. This sample's treatment or condition label indicates: live attenuated yellow fever vaccine strain. PBMCs were isolated from peripheral blood using a standard Ficoll-Paque protocol. CD4 and CD8 T-cell fractions were isolated with Dynabeads CD4 and CD8 positive selection kits. TriZol was used to extract RNA from bulk PBMCs, CD4 and CD8 fractions, and dextramer-positive and dextramer-negative fractions. This entry is derived from a study of T cells after yellow fever vaccination (dated by TCRdb to the late 2010s). A note on the overall study: Libraries from fractions with low cell numbers were prepared with the SMART-Seq v4 Ultra Low Input RNA kit. To follow T-cell clones before and after primary and booster YFV17D yellow fever vaccination, bulk TCR alpha and beta repertoires were sequenced over time. Two healthy male donors, one aged 18 to 30 and one aged 30 to 40 years, were included in the cohort. Bulk PBMC replicates and cell subsets were isolated from blood drawn at multiple timepoints before and after both primary and secondary immunization. Results the study describes overall, beyond this receptor: The secondary T-cell response was found to be weaker but faster than the primary response, with a peak reached on day 5 rather than on day 15. A small fraction of clonotypes appeared in both the CD4 and CD8 compartments, likely as a result of convergent recombination. FACS-sorted repertoires could contain abundant contaminating clonotypes from the bulk population, so computational filtering was required. Most clones expanded after primary vaccination were re-detected after the booster (around 96% of CD4 and roughly 85% of CD8), suggesting broad memory maintenance. Because the study included only a couple of donors, the extent to which the findings can be generalized is limited.

The CDR3 has 13 amino acids, counting the end cysteine and valine. Only the CDR3 part of the read is kept: 39 bases, read in frame from the first base. At the junction V is shortened by 2 bases and J by 10 bases, with 15 bases in between. The germline V gene encodes CDR1 SGHVS and CDR2 FQNEAQ. TCR cDNA was synthesized by 5'RACE template switching, through which a universal primer site and unique molecular identifiers were introduced. Priming of cDNA synthesis was performed from both the TCR alpha and TCR beta constant segments. Two PCR steps were used to amplify libraries, with sample barcodes and sequencing adapters being added in the second step. Sequencing of the libraries was done on either Illumina HiSeq 2500 (2x100 bp) or NovaSeq (2x150 bp). From the authors' description of their analysis: MIGEC was used to demultiplex reads and collapse the reads into UMI consensus sequences, and MiXCR was used for V(D)J alignment. Vaccine-responding clonotypes were defined with edgeR using replicate PBMC samples, requiring FDR below 0.01 and a log2 fold change above 5 up to day 15. Each bulk clonotype received a CD4 or CD8 identity based on whether the sequenced CD4 or CD8 repertoire contained that clonotype at higher abundance. The raw public data were reprocessed by TCRdb itself: fastp quality trimming at Q25, MiXCR clonotype calling, in-frame beta chains only. Every CDR3 protein is listed once, alongside the most common genes and DNA of its rows. The V and J calls were determined by TCRdb, not by the authors. This sample is represented by roughly 120,000 distinct CDR3 sequences; about 7.4% of them were singletons. Of the sample, roughly 2.6% is held by the ten largest clones.

The material sequenced was CD4+ T cells sorted from PBMCs, taken around 10 days after the first yellow fever vaccination. This clonotype was sampled from a man between 18 and 35 years old who received the YFV17D yellow fever vaccine. The rearranged segments are TRBV7-8 and TRBJ2-7, and TRBD2 may be the D gene, going by 7 matching bases. The DNA reads as follows: TGTGCCAGCAGCTTAAATTCGGGGGGCGCCCAGTACGTC. Translated, it gives CASSLNSGGAQYV.